This entry concerns a single T cell receptor beta chain. This sample is drawn from a study of blood T cell repertoires in COVID-19. J was trimmed by 5 bases and V by 0 bases; bases with no gene match: 19. The CDR3 is 21 amino acids. Germline V gene sequence: CDR1 SGHVS, CDR2 FNYEAQ. Original processing methods: The authors estimated nucleated cell counts from reference gene primer amplification. TCRdb's copy holds only in-frame clones and misses some; the assay was immunoSEQ multiplex PCR. V and J calls and clone size are those listed in that table; D and trimming were worked out from the DNA. The sample comprises roughly 52,000 clones, about nine tenths of which are singletons, and about 8.5% rests with the top ten.

The chain joins TRBV7-6 to TRBJ2-5; 12 bases agree with TRBD2. The receptor was derived from a man in his sixties with active COVID-19. Sequences were obtained from peripheral blood. Written as DNA, the CDR3 is TGTGCCAGCAGCTTAGCCCCGGACAGGGGGACTAGCGGGCTGGAGGTGGAGACCCAGTACTTC. It encodes CASSLAPDRGTSGLEVETQYF.